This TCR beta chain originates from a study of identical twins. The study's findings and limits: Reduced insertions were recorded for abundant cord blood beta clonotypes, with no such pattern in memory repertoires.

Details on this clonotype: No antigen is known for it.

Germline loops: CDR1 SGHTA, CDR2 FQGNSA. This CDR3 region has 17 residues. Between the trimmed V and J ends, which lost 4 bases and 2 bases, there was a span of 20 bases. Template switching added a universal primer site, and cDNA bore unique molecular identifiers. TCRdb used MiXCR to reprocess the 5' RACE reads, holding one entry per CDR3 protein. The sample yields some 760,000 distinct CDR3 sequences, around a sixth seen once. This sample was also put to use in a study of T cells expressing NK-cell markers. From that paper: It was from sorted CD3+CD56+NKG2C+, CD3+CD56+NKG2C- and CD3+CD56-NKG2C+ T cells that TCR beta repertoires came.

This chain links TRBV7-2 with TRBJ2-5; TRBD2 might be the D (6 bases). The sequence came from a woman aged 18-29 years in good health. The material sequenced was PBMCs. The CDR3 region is CASSSPWDGSGQETQYF. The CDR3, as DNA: TGTGCCAGCAGCTCCCCCTGGGATGGTAGCGGACAAGAGACCCAGTACTTC.